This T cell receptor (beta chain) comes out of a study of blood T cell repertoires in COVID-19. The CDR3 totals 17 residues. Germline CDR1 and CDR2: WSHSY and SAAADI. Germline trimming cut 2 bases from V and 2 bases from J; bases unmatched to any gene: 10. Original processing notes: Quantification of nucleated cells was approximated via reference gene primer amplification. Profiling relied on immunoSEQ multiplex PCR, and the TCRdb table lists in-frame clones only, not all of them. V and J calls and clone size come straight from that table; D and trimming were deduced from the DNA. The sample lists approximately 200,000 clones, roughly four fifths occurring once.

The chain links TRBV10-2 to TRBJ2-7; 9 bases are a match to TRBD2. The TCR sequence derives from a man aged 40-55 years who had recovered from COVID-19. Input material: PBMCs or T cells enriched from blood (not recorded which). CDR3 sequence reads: CASSEGGALAGPYEQYF. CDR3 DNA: TGCGCCAGCAGTGAGGGAGGGGCGCTAGCGGGGCCCTACGAGCAGTACTTC.